These 14 T cell receptor beta chains were sequenced from one sample in a study of CD4 T cells in relation to SARS-CoV-2 and coronaviruses. Profiled with immunoSEQ multiplex PCR; TCRdb holds only in-frame clones, not every one. Counted here are 40,000 or so clones, roughly 88% occurring once; the ten biggest clones make up about 3%. The sample was memory CD4+ T cells from PBMCs. All receptors derive from an adult with COVID-19.

This chain joins TRBV7-3 and TRBJ2-5; D is unclear. Looked up from germline, CDR1 is SGHTA and CDR2 is FQGTGA. V gave up 5 bases and J gave up 4 bases, with 11 bases separating them. CDR3 length equals 13 residues. The CDR3 here is CASSTDFRETQYF. CDR3 coding DNA: TGTGCCAGCAGCACCGACTTCCGAGAGACCCAGTACTTC.

This sequence joins TRBV3-1 (or the pseudogene TRBV3-2) and TRBJ2-1, with 13 bases matching TRBD2. The CDR3 has 17 amino acids. The J segment lost 7 bases and the V segment lost 0 bases, leaving 6 bases of the junction unmatched. Germline V gives CDR1 LGHDT, CDR2 YNNKEL (reference sequence). For the CDR3, the DNA is TGTGCCAGCAGCCAAGATCGGGGACTAGCGGGACGAAATGAGCAGTTCTTC. Protein product: CASSQDRGLAGRNEQFF.

This clone was seen only once. V usage is TRBV30 and J usage is TRBJ2-5, with unresolved D. V was trimmed by 5 bases and J by 4 bases, leaving 20 bases between them. The CDR3 loop spans 15 amino acids. Germline-derived CDR1 and CDR2 are GTSNPN and SVGIG (reference sequence). The CDR3 DNA reads as TGTGCCTGGTGTAATGTGGAGCGCTCGGGAGAGACCCAGTACTTC. This encodes CAWCNVERSGETQYF. The full variable domain, with the rest looked up from reference TRBV30 and TRBJ2-5, is SQTIHQWPATLVQPVGSPLSLECTVEGTSNPNLYWYRQAAGRGLQLLFYSVGIGQISSEVPQNLSASRPQDRQFILSSKKLLLSDSGFYLCAWCNVERSGETQYFGPGTRLLVL.

The chain uses TRBV2 and TRBJ1-5; no firm D call. Between the trimmed V and J ends, which lost 9 bases and 1 base, there was a span of 7 bases. The CDR3 sequence is 12 residues long. In germline, CDR1 is SNHLY, CDR2 FYNNEI. The CDR3 DNA is TGTGCCAGTGACAAGAGCAATCAGCCCCAGCATTTT. Translating gives CASDKSNQPQHF.

The CDR3 sequence: CASSRGTLSTDTQYF. DNA for the CDR3: TGTGCCAGCAGCCGAGGGACACTTAGCACAGATACGCAGTATTTT. The chain is built from TRBV28 and TRBJ2-3; tentatively, D is TRBD1 (6 bases). Trimming took 6 bases from V and 0 from J, leaving 13 bases between them. Per the germline V gene, CDR1 is MDHEN and CDR2 is SYDVKM. This CDR3 contains 15 residues. The whole variable domain, remainder taken from reference TRBV28 and TRBJ2-3, is DVKVTQSSRYLVKRTGEKVFLECVQDMDHENMFWYRQDPGLGLRLIYFSYDVKMKEKGDIPEGYSVSREKKERFSLILESASTNQTSMYLCASSRGTLSTDTQYFGPGTRLTVL.

This clone was recorded once. The rearrangement joins TRBV5-4 to TRBJ2-3; unclear D gene. V dropped 1 base and J dropped 4 bases, with 13 bases sitting between them. The CDR3 is made up of 15 amino acids. Per the germline V gene, CDR1 is SGHNT and CDR2 is YYREEE (reference sequence). CDR3 sequence: CASSLYGIGSDTQYF. CDR3 coding DNA: TGTGCCAGCAGCTTGTATGGTATCGGATCAGATACGCAGTATTTT.

The chain couples TRBV9 to TRBJ2-7, with 8 bases matching TRBD2. The germline V gene encodes CDR1 SGDLS and CDR2 YYNGEE. CDR3 length: 14 residues. With V trimmed by 1 base and J by 2 bases, 2 bases remained unmatched. The CDR3 coding sequence is TGTGCCAGCAGCGTACGGGGGGGGACCTACGAGCAGTACTTC. It is translated as CASSVRGGTYEQYF.

This chain joins TRBV28 and TRBJ2-3; 7 bases align to TRBD1. This CDR3 has 15 residues. Germline V gene data show CDR1 as MDHEN and CDR2 as SYDVKM. The V segment lost 2 bases and the J segment 0 bases; nucleotides outside the gene matches: 2. CDR3 coding DNA: TGTGCCAGCAGTTTAGGGGGACAGAGCACAGATACGCAGTATTTT. It is translated as CASSLGGQSTDTQYF.

A single count supports this clone. The chain has TRBV28 and TRBJ1-5; D ambiguous. This CDR3 is 15 amino acids long. CDR1 and CDR2 (germline): MDHEN, SYDVKM. V was trimmed by 6 bases and J by 0 bases, leaving 12 bases between them. The CDR3 region has the DNA TGTGCCAGCAGGGACTCGATGAATAGCAATCAGCCCCAGCATTTT. Translated: CASRDSMNSNQPQHF.

This chain uses TRBV7-9 with TRBJ2-3, with TRBD2 identical over 7 bases. The germline V gene encodes CDR1 SEHNR and CDR2 FQNEAQ (reference sequence). This CDR3 comprises 14 residues. V trimming: 3 bases; J trimming: 2 bases; junction bases outside the gene matches: 2. This chain's CDR3 is CASSFRDYTDTQYF. The CDR3 coding sequence is TGTGCCAGCAGCTTCCGGGACTACACAGATACGCAGTATTTT.

The chain employs TRBV2 and TRBJ2-1; D gene unclear. Per the germline V gene, CDR1 is SNHLY and CDR2 is FYNNEI. The CDR3 length is 13 residues. V dropped 6 bases and J dropped 7 bases, with 13 bases sitting between them. CDR3 sequence reads: CASSRLSWNEQFF. CDR3 DNA: TGTGCCAGCAGCAGATTGTCCTGGAATGAGCAGTTCTTC.

This sequence joins TRBV6-5 and TRBJ2-3; D possibly corresponds to TRBD2 (5 bases). Germline V gene sequence: CDR1 MNHEY, CDR2 SVGAGI. The V gene lost 6 bases and the J gene lost 3 bases, with 10 bases spanning the gap. This CDR3 has 13 residues. The DNA for the CDR3 is TGTGCCAGCAGCCCCAGAGGGACAGATACGCAGTATTTT. It specifies CASSPRGTDTQYF.

The chain is built from TRBV12-3 or TRBV12-4 and TRBJ2-7; 8 bases map to TRBD1. The CDR3 runs 12 residues. J was trimmed by 6 bases and V by 8 bases; bases with no gene match: 6. CDR3 loop: CASGRTGLEQYF. DNA for the CDR3: TGTGCCAGCGGGAGGACAGGGCTCGAGCAGTACTTC.

The chain uses TRBV7-3 and TRBJ2-5; 8 bases are shared with TRBD2. Looked up from germline, CDR1 is SGHTA and CDR2 is FQGTGA. V shed 6 bases and J 2 bases; nucleotides not matched to a gene: 2. This CDR3 has 13 amino acids. CDR3 sequence (DNA): TGTGCCAGCAGAGCTAGCGGGCAAGAGACCCAGTACTTC. Protein product: CASRASGQETQYF.